Here is one T cell receptor beta chain with its context. Its antigen remains unidentified. Base qualities are not at hand, and no much larger clone is one base apart. These data belong to a study of post-analysis software for immune sequencing data (dated by TCRdb to 2015 to 2017). Concerning the study at large: Recorded disease courses included relapsing-remitting, secondary progressive and progressive-relapsing multiple sclerosis, with some patients lacking subtype annotation. The patient repertoires were compared against approximately twelve previously published healthy control repertoires obtained from donors aged about 6 to 25 years. A subset of samples was prepared in parallel using single-end sample barcoding, then pooled and co-amplified after Illumina adapter ligation.

TCR beta repertoires were profiled from peripheral blood of roughly 13 young patients with multiple sclerosis to demonstrate the VDJtools post-analysis software. The multiple sclerosis patients were children and adolescents ranging in age from about 6 to 17 years. The library was built by means of PCR. Sequenced on an Illumina HiSeq 2500. To reduce PCR and sequencing biases, unique molecular identifiers were built into the TCR beta cDNA libraries. Some 500,000 cDNA molecules were obtained per 1 to 10 million input T cells, so each molecule approximated one T cell. The patient libraries were prepared and sequenced with the same protocol used for the earlier healthy control dataset. Samples belonging to the same batch were prepared together, multiplexed and sequenced on a shared HiSeq lane. The source study handled its data this way. MIGEC handled the raw barcoded reads, throwing out single-read molecular identifier groups before consensus assembly and CDR3 extraction. VDJtools was used for post-analysis of the clonotype tables, and diversity was normalized by down-sampling every dataset to the size of the smallest sample. To correct batch-related cross-sample contamination, repertoire overlap clustering matched CDR3 amino acid sequences but not nucleotide sequences. TCRdb's own reprocessing of the public reads used fastp at Q25 and MiXCR and kept productive beta chains. Each CDR3 protein gets just one entry, which takes the most common genes and DNA from the rows behind it. The V and J calls come from TCRdb's annotation, not from the publication. The sample profile shows 750,000 to 900,000 distinct CDR3 sequences; roughly 50% of them were found once. Of the sample, roughly 5% is held by the ten largest clones.

The germline V gene specifies KGHDR as CDR1 and SFDVKD as CDR2. The CDR3 has 12 amino acids, counting the end cysteine and phenylalanine. The only DNA kept is the CDR3, 36 bases in frame from the first base. Summary of the overall study and its limitations: Multiple sclerosis patients had significantly lower normalized Chao1 diversity than controls, a result that suggests substantial peripheral T-cell clonal expansion. The multiple sclerosis patient group was slightly younger than the control group. Roughly 5 TRBV segments, including TRBV5-6, TRBV5-1 and TRBV20-1, were significantly more frequent in patients than controls. When samples were clustered directly using the F measure, samples prepared in the same batch co-clustered strongly, which prompted a batch-effect correction.

The clonotype originates from a girl aged 10-17 years with multiple sclerosis. The rearranged segments are TRBV24-1 and TRBJ2-4, and TRBD2 matches 11 of the central bases. The last part of the DNA fits TRBJ2-7 better; the J call may be wrong. The sequenced sample consisted of blood. This receptor carries the CDR3 CATMGTSGEQYF. Here is the DNA: TGTGCCACCATGGGGACTAGCGGCGAGCAGTACTTC.